This TCR beta chain was obtained from a study of cytomegalovirus exposure and HLA in healthy donors. Study-wide results and caveats: In a later analysis, V- and J-gene trimming of beta chains associated with a DCLRE1C missense variant, replicated independently. The authors enumerated over 150 TCR beta chains as linked to cytomegalovirus. In an earlier analysis, about 90% or about 30%: the productive usage of most TCR beta V segments.

With 60 Vbeta and 13 Jbeta primers, the PCR was carried out. Repertoires were generated with immunoSEQ multiplex PCR, while TCRdb's copy carries only in-frame clones and drops some. The sample lists 85,000 to 100,000 clones; about 76% were seen once. For this clone: Its antigen is not identified.

CDR3 size: 17 residues. Unmatched junction bases numbered 19, after V lost 6 bases and J lost 5 bases. The V gene's germline CDR1 is SGHRS and CDR2 YFSETQ. This clonotype was obtained from a human donor in good health. The chain uses TRBV5-1 and TRBJ1-1; 7 bases are a match to TRBD1. The specimen sequenced was PBMCs. The DNA for the CDR3 is TGCGCCAGCACCCCAGGACAAGGGGGCCCTATTAAGACTGAAGCTTTCTTT. Translation: CASTPGQGGPIKTEAFF.